This TCR beta chain was identified in a study of metastatic and nonmetastatic thyroid tumors. Study outcomes and limitations: Reportedly, malignant thyroid tumors had significantly higher TCR beta diversity than benign nodules, in blood and tumor.

Thyroid surgery was performed in patients who had received no treatment beforehand. Methods used by the authors: CDR3 was compared across clinicopathological groups, and the resulting differences were used to build a distant-metastasis classifier for papillary thyroid cancer. MiXCR was used by TCRdb to re-call the PCR reads. Clone size and V and J calls follow TCRdb, not the original study. Among about 85,000 clones listed, 7.5% to 9% were seen once. This CDR3 region has 13 residues. V shed 11 bases, J shed 0 bases, and the junction held 5 bases outside the gene matches. CDR1 MNHNS and CDR2 SASEGT come from the germline V gene. This clone was seen at least ten times. Its cognate antigen is unknown.

This TCR was recovered from a female donor with papillary thyroid cancer or a benign thyroid nodule (not recorded which). Some clones in this sample may be carry-over from other donors' samples. The genes are TRBV6-1 and TRBJ2-3; 7 positions match TRBD1. Sequenced: blood. This CDR3 is CAAGGWSTDTQYF. The CDR3 bases are TGTGCCGCAGGGGGTTGGAGCACAGATACGCAGTATTTT.